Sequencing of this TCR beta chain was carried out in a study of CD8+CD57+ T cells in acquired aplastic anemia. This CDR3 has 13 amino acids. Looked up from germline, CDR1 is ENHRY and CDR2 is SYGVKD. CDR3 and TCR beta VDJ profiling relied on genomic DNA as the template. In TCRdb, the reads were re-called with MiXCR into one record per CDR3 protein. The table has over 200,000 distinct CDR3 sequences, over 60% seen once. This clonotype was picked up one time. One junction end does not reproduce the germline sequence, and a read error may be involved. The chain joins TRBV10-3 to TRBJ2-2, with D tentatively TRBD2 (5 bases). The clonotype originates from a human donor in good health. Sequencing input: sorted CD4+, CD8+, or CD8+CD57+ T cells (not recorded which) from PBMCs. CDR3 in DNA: TGTGCCATCAGTTCGGTGAACACCGGGGAGTTGTTTTTT. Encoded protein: CAISSVNTGELFF.